The text below deals with one T cell receptor beta chain. The sample belongs to a study of blood T cell repertoires in COVID-19. Study context: The cDNA or gDNA used as material had been derived from T cells, B-cell-depleted T cells, or PBMCs.

In the study's own analysis: Amplification of reference gene primers was used by the study to estimate nucleated cell counts. Clones were read by immunoSEQ multiplex PCR, and TCRdb kept only the in-frame ones, dropping some. The D gene and trimming were derived from the DNA, and the V and J assignments and clone size from that table. The repertoire holds more than 110,000 clones, with around 80% as singletons. CDR3 length: 15 residues. CDR1 MNHEY and CDR2 SVGAGI come from the germline V gene. The V end was cut by 0 bases, the J end by 3 bases, with 9 bases between. This receptor was taken from a woman aged 80 or over with active or convalescent COVID-19. Sequencing input: peripheral blood. This chain connects TRBV6-5 to TRBJ1-3; tentative D call: TRBD1 (6 bases). The CDR3 reads CASSYSDRLGNTIYF. In DNA form, the CDR3 reads TGTGCCAGCAGTTACTCGGACAGACTTGGAAACACCATATATTTT.